This T cell receptor beta chain was identified in a study of blood T cell repertoires in COVID-19. Followed longitudinally, the Seattle patients had been enrolled during active infection. The table lists this clone with a count of one. The V end lost 2 bases, the J end lost 11 bases, and 12 bases lay between the germline ends. Germline values: CDR1 MGHDK, CDR2 SYGVNS. CDR3 length: 12 residues. Sequencing used immunoSEQ multiplex PCR; TCRdb keeps in-frame clones, though not all of them. The table records nearly 350,000 clones, 87% of them present only once. The rearrangement links TRBV25-1 to TRBJ2-5; maybe TRBD1 (6 bases). The source of this sequence is a woman in her fifties or sixties with COVID-19, enrolled during active disease. Material for sequencing was peripheral blood. CDR3 region: CASSEMGAAQYF. Here the CDR3 DNA reads TGTGCCAGCAGTGAAATGGGGGCGGCGCAGTACTTC.